This T cell receptor (beta chain) stems from a study of breast tumors, draining lymph nodes, adjacent tissues. General study results and limits: Tumors had less TCR diversity than lymph nodes, more than nontumor tissue.

V dropped 0 bases and J dropped 6 bases, with 9 bases sitting between them. The CDR3 extends over 14 amino acids. In germline, CDR1 is SNHLY, CDR2 FYNNEI. In the case of this clonotype: Its antigen is not known.

MiXCR, run by TCRdb on the multiplex PCR reads, gives a single entry per CDR3 protein. The table lists tens of thousands of distinct CDR3 sequences, over 55% of them singletons. The chain has TRBV2 and TRBJ1-5; D is unresolved. This TCR came from a female donor with breast cancer. Some clones in this sample may be carry-over from other donors' samples. The source material was breast tumor tissue. CDR3 protein: CASSEAVGFQPQHF. The DNA for the CDR3 is TGTGCCAGCAGTGAAGCGGTAGGGTTTCAGCCCCAGCATTTT.